The 28 T cell receptor beta chains below were found in one sample sequenced in a study of T cells in Graves' hyperthyroidism and ophthalmopathy. The CDR3 regions of TCR beta were amplified from RNA transcripts. TCR CDR3 regions were first amplified by RT-PCR with HTBI primers. From the multiplex PCR reads, TCRdb called clonotypes with MiXCR, one entry per CDR3 protein. The data contain about 400,000 distinct CDR3 sequences, approximately 25% of them singletons. Input material: blood. Receptor source: a man in his fifties with Graves' hyperthyroidism.

The chain employs TRBV6-1 and TRBJ2-2; 7 nucleotides match TRBD1. Germline V CDR1 and CDR2: MNHNS, SASEGT. CDR3 length: 12 residues. V shed 6 bases, J shed 5 bases, and the junction held 0 bases outside the gene matches. The CDR3: CASRTGTGELFF. The CDR3 DNA reads as TGTGCCAGCAGGACAGGGACCGGGGAGCTGTTTTTT.

A few counts support this clonotype. The chain combines TRBV5-6 with TRBJ2-2; TRBD2 aligns across 12 bases. J gave up 1 base and V 4 bases, and 14 bases lay outside the gene matches. The CDR3 covers 20 residues. Germline CDR1 is SGHDT and CDR2 is YYEEEE. CDR3 coding DNA: TGTGCCAGCAGCACCGAATCGACTAGCGGGAGAGGTTGGAACACCGGGGAGCTGTTTTTT. Its protein is CASSTESTSGRGWNTGELFF. The full variable domain, in which reference TRBV5-6 and TRBJ2-2 provide the parts outside the CDR3, is DAGVTQSPTHLIKTRGQQVTLRCSPKSGHDTVSWYQQALGQGPQFIFQYYEEEERQRGNFPDRFSGHQFPNYSSELNVNALLLGDSALYLCASSTESTSGRGWNTGELFFGEGSRLTVL.

This clonotype occurred a few times. The chain recombines TRBV25-1 with TRBJ1-2; D possibly corresponds to TRBD1 (5 bases). This CDR3 is built from 14 residues. V was cut by 2 bases and J by 9 bases, with 16 bases left in between. Germline assignment: CDR1 MGHDK and CDR2 SYGVNS. DNA for the CDR3: TGTGCCAGCAGTGAAGATATTGGGGGGACGAGCTACACCTTC. It specifies CASSEDIGGTSYTF.

This clonotype was detected many times. The chain recombines TRBV20-1 with TRBJ2-7; no reliable D call. Per germline, CDR1 DFQATT and CDR2 SNEGSKA (reference sequence). Trimming shortened V by 5 bases and J by 0 bases, and 11 bases separated the two germline ends. CDR3 length equals 13 residues. The chain's CDR3 is CSAVVKDSYEQYF. The CDR3 DNA reads as TGCAGTGCTGTCGTGAAGGACTCCTACGAGCAGTACTTC.

This clonotype was seen a few times. No conserved phenylalanine or tryptophan is present at the end of the CDR3, so a read error is the likely explanation. The V call is TRBV9, the J call TRBJ2-5; D unresolved. This CDR3 is 13 amino acids long. CDR1 is SGDLS and CDR2 is YYNGEE in the germline V gene. V was cut by 5 bases and J by 1 base, with 9 bases left in between. Here the CDR3 reads CASSPHLQETQYS. CDR3 sequence (DNA): TGTGCCAGCAGTCCTCACCTCCAAGAGACCCAGTACTCC.

The rearrangement uses TRBV11-2 and TRBJ1-6; no clear D. The germline CDR1 and CDR2 sequences are SGHAT and FQNNGV. Trimming left V 4 bases short and J 14 bases short, with 12 bases between. This CDR3 is 12 amino acids long. CDR3 residues: CASSYLRQTLHF. CDR3 nucleotide sequence: TGTGCCAGCAGCTATCTCAGACAAACCCTCCACTTT.

This clonotype was observed at least ten times. The V gene is TRBV7-3, the J gene TRBJ2-1, with 9 bases fitting TRBD2. This CDR3 is 14 amino acids long. The V gene's germline CDR1 is SGHTA and CDR2 FQGTGA. Germline trimming cut 5 bases from V and 6 bases from J; bases unmatched to any gene: 5. In nucleotides, the CDR3 is TGTGCCAGCAGCCCGGGACTAGCAAGCAATGAGCAGTTCTTC. It specifies CASSPGLASNEQFF.

The chain couples TRBV9 to TRBJ2-1; D unclear. The length of the CDR3 is 15 residues. The ends were cut back, 2 bases at V and 2 bases at J, with 11 bases in the middle. Germline CDR1 and CDR2: SGDLS and YYNGEE. CDR3 protein: CASSVQSLPYNEQFF. The CDR3 region has the DNA TGTGCCAGCAGCGTCCAGAGTCTACCCTACAATGAGCAGTTCTTC.

Worth noting for this clonotype: Its ends do not fully match the called genes, so a read error is possible. The chain couples TRBV2 to TRBJ2-6, with D uncertain. Germline loops: CDR1 SNHLY, CDR2 FYNNEI. The CDR3 loop spans 15 amino acids. CDR3 sequence reads: CASSEVGSGTNVLTF. DNA for the CDR3: TGTGCCAGCAGTGAAGTAGGCTCTGGGACCAACGTCCTGACTTTC.

The chain carries TRBV18 and TRBJ1-2; D is ambiguous. V was clipped by 4 bases and J by 2 bases, with 11 bases between them. The length of the CDR3 is 14 residues. Per the germline V gene, CDR1 is KGHSH and CDR2 is LQKENI. CDR3 in amino acids: CASSRAAENYGYTF. The CDR3 coding sequence is TGTGCCAGCTCACGGGCAGCCGAGAACTATGGCTACACCTTC. Full variable domain (outside the CDR3, taken from reference TRBV18 and TRBJ1-2): NAGVMQNPRHLVRRRGQEARLRCSPMKGHSHVYWYRQLPEEGLKFMVYLQKENIIDESGMPKERFSAEFPKEGPSILRIQQVVRGDSAAYFCASSRAAENYGYTFGSGTRLTVV.

This clonotype was observed once. The DNA of the CDR3 is TGCAGCGTTGACGTTCGGGGTCCCACAGATACGCAGTATTTT. Translating it yields CSVDVRGPTDTQYF. The chain carries TRBV29-1 and TRBJ2-3, with D maybe TRBD2 (5 bases). The germline V gene has CDR1 SQVTM and CDR2 ANQGSEA. The CDR3 sequence is 14 residues long. Trimming removed 3 bases at V and 2 bases at J, with 12 bases between.

In this sample, this clonotype turned up a few times. The CDR3 spells CSGTPSYNEQFF. The CDR3 DNA follows: TGCAGTGGGACTCCCTCCTACAATGAGCAGTTCTTC. The chain joins TRBV20-1 to TRBJ2-1; D is perhaps TRBD2 (5 bases). The ends were cut back, 7 bases at V and 0 bases at J, with 7 bases in the middle. The germline V gene encodes CDR1 DFQATT and CDR2 SNEGSKA (reference sequence). This CDR3 region has 12 residues.

The chain uses TRBV20-1 and TRBJ1-1, with D tentatively TRBD1 (5 bases). The CDR3 is 13 residues long. Between the trimmed V and J ends, which lost 5 bases and 5 bases, there was a span of 15 bases. Germline V CDR1 and CDR2: DFQATT, SNEGSKA (reference sequence). The chain's CDR3 is CSAGGPIQTEAFF. In nucleotides, the CDR3 is TGCAGTGCTGGGGGACCGATACAAACTGAAGCTTTCTTT.

This clonotype was detected many times. V and J are TRBV7-3 and TRBJ2-3; 9 bases align to TRBD2. CDR1 is SGHTA and CDR2 is FQGTGA in the germline V gene. J was trimmed by 5 bases and V by 5 bases; bases with no gene match: 11. The CDR3 covers 16 residues. CDR3 nucleotide sequence: TGTGCCAGCAGCCCCCCAGGAGCGGGAGGTATAGATACGCAGTATTTT. The encoded protein is CASSPPGAGGIDTQYF.

This clonotype occurred many times. The rearrangement links TRBV7-6 to TRBJ2-1, with 12 nucleotides matching TRBD2. The V segment lost 3 bases and the J segment 10 bases; nucleotides outside the gene matches: 7. Germline V gene lookup returns CDR1 SGHVS and CDR2 FNYEAQ. The CDR3 is made up of 15 amino acids. CDR3 sequence reads: CASSLGTSGREEQFF. CDR3 DNA: TGTGCCAGCAGCTTGGGGACTAGCGGGCGGGAAGAGCAGTTCTTC.

The V gene is TRBV2, the J gene TRBJ1-1; D ambiguous. The V end lost 7 bases, the J end lost 4 bases, and 13 bases lay between the germline ends. The CDR3 runs to 13 residues. Looked up from germline, CDR1 is SNHLY and CDR2 is FYNNEI. CDR3 protein: CASNLGGRTEAFF. CDR3 coding DNA: TGTGCCAGCAATCTAGGAGGCCGCACTGAAGCTTTCTTT. Filled out from reference TRBV2 and TRBJ1-1, the complete variable domain reads EPEVTQTPSHQVTQMGQEVILRCVPISNHLYFYWYRQILGQKVEFLVSFYNNEISEKSEIFDDQFSVERPDGSNFTLKIRSTKLEDSAMYFCASNLGGRTEAFFGQGTRLTVV.

This clonotype was seen a few times. Here the CDR3 reads CASSARTTDTQYF. For the CDR3, the DNA is TGTGCCAGCAGTGCCCGGACGACAGATACGCAGTATTTT. The V and J genes are TRBV27 and TRBJ2-3; no firm D call. The CDR3 has 13 amino acids. The V gene's germline CDR1 is MNHEY and CDR2 SMNVEV (reference sequence). V was cut by 5 bases and J by 3 bases, with 9 bases left in between.

The table lists this clonotype with many counts. The chain carries TRBV5-1 and TRBJ2-3; TRBD2 is a possible D gene (6 bases). Trimming took off 6 bases at V and 6 bases at J, with 23 bases between the two ends. Germline V gene sequence: CDR1 SGHRS, CDR2 YFSETQ. The CDR3 spans 16 residues. The CDR3 coding sequence is TGCGCCAGCAAGGTCGGGGCGGGACTCGGCGGGGATACGCAGTATTTT. Its translation is CASKVGAGLGGDTQYF.

This chain joins TRBV24-1 and TRBJ2-6; D not resolved. Trimming removed 7 bases from V and 0 bases from J, with 3 bases in between. CDR1 and CDR2 from the germline V gene are KGHDR and SFDVKD. The CDR3 is made up of 13 amino acids. CDR3 region: CATSRSGANVLTF. CDR3 in DNA: TGTGCCACCAGCCGCTCTGGGGCCAACGTCCTGACTTTC.

This clonotype was detected only a few times. This chain connects TRBV29-1 to TRBJ2-5; D is ambiguous. The CDR3 length is 12 residues. Germline V lookup: CDR1 SQVTM, CDR2 ANQGSEA. V lost 3 bases, J lost 1 base, and 6 bases lay in between. CDR3 DNA: TGCAGCGTTGACTCCCCCCAAGAGACCCAGTACTTC. It is translated as CSVDSPQETQYF.

The genes are TRBV29-1 and TRBJ2-5, with D possibly matching TRBD1 (6 bases). Germline V CDR1 and CDR2: SQVTM, ANQGSEA. The CDR3 covers 13 residues. The V gene lost 4 bases and the J gene lost 2 bases, with 11 bases spanning the gap. The chain's CDR3 is CSVGGGSQETQYF. CDR3 bases: TGCAGCGTTGGAGGGGGTTCGCAAGAGACCCAGTACTTC.

Points on this clonotype: With a much larger clone just one base away, this may be a read error. V gene TRBV3-1 combines with J gene TRBJ2-7; maybe TRBD1 (5 bases). CDR1 is LGHDT, CDR2 YNNKEL, per germline (reference sequence). Trimming removed 4 bases at V and 5 bases at J, with 21 bases between. The CDR3 consists of 16 residues. The CDR3 DNA follows: TGTGCCAGCAGCCGTAAAGCATCAGGGTTCCCCCACGAGCAGTACTTC. It yields the protein CASSRKASGFPHEQYF.

J is TRBJ2-1 and V is TRBV12-3 or TRBV12-4; no clear D. This CDR3 is built from 14 residues. V was trimmed by 1 base and J by 5 bases, leaving 9 bases between them. CDR3 nucleotides: TGTGCCAGCAGTTTAGGAAGCGAGCACAATGAGCAGTTCTTC. Protein sequence: CASSLGSEHNEQFF.

As to this clonotype: A much larger clone differs by one base, so this may be a read error. The chain recombines TRBV11-2 with TRBJ2-7; 10 bases map to TRBD2. CDR1 and CDR2 from the germline V gene are SGHAT and FQNNGV. The CDR3 has 15 residues. Trimming took 1 base from V and 9 from J; bases not matched to a gene: 9. The CDR3 loop is CASSLGTLAGTGQYF. For the CDR3, the DNA is TGTGCCAGCAGCTTAGGTACACTAGCGGGAACCGGGCAGTACTTC.

This clonotype was seen repeatedly, ten times or more. The rearrangement uses TRBV28 and TRBJ2-5; TRBD2 agrees at 9 bases. The CDR3 contains 15 residues. CDR1 MDHEN and CDR2 SYDVKM come from the germline V gene. V lost 6 bases and J lost 5; bases outside the gene matches: 10. The CDR3 loop is CASSQLSGRSETQYF. The CDR3 nucleotides read TGTGCCAGCAGCCAACTTAGCGGGAGATCGGAGACCCAGTACTTC.

Only one count was recorded for this clonotype. The chain employs TRBV7-9 and TRBJ2-7, with 8 bases lining up with TRBD2. The length of the CDR3 is 15 residues. V was clipped by 5 bases and J by 6 bases; unmatched bases: 12. Germline V lookup: CDR1 SEHNR, CDR2 FQNEAQ (reference sequence). Here the CDR3 DNA reads TGTGCCAGCAGCCAACTAGCCACCGCGGGAGGCGAGCAGTACTTC. It is translated as CASSQLATAGGEQYF.

The gene calls are TRBV11-3 and TRBJ2-3, with D unclear. V was trimmed by 2 bases and J by 2 bases, leaving 8 bases between them. The V gene's germline CDR1 is SGHNT and CDR2 YENEEA. This CDR3 comprises 14 residues. The CDR3 nucleotides read TGTGCCAGCAGCTTACTCAGAAACACAGATACGCAGTATTTT. The encoded protein is CASSLLRNTDTQYF.

This clonotype was picked up many times. The chain joins TRBV7-2 to TRBJ1-1, with D hard to call. The CDR3 covers 13 residues. Trimming shortened V by 3 bases and J by 7 bases, and 12 bases separated the two germline ends. Germline loops: CDR1 SGHTA, CDR2 FQGNSA. The CDR3, as DNA: TGTGCCAGCAGCTTCGAGGTCGCAGGTGAAGCTTTCTTT. Protein sequence: CASSFEVAGEAFF.